This T cell receptor (beta chain) was sequenced during a study of cytomegalovirus exposure and HLA in healthy donors. Study at large: Earlier, 200 million or so T cells were analyzed, and fewer than 120 million unique TCR beta sequences were found among them. Study-wide points: Within the data, a cluster of highly shared sequence variants was likely a sequencing artifact. Being productive about 87% or about 30% of the time was typical of most TCR beta V segments in an earlier analysis.

Of note for this clone: Its target is unknown.

Despite likely unrecorded immune exposures, the donors were nominally healthy at the time of sampling. Researchers ran the PCR with 60 Vbeta and 13 Jbeta primers. Produced via immunoSEQ multiplex PCR; TCRdb's table is partial and in-frame only. The data show tens of thousands of clones, with around 78% seen just once and 7.8% held by the top ten. CDR3 size: 14 residues. V lost 3 bases, J lost 1 base, and 1 base stayed unmatched. Germline V CDR1 and CDR2: SNHLY, FYNNEI. The sample was PBMCs. The chain uses TRBV2 and TRBJ2-5; 8 bases fit TRBD1. This clonotype originated in a man younger than 30 in good health and CMV-seropositive. In DNA, the CDR3 is TGTGCCAGCAGTGATGGACAGGGCCAAGAGACCCAGTACTTC. Translation gives CASSDGQGQETQYF.